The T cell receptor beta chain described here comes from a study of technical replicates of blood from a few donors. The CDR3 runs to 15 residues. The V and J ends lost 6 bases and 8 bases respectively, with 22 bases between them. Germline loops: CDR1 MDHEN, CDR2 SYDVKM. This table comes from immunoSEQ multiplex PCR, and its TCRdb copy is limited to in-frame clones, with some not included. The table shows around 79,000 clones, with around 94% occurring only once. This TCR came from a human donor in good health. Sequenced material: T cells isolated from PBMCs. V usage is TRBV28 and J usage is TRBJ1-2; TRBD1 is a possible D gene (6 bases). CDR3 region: CASSSSPFRGGGYTF. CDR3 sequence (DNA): TGTGCCAGCAGCTCCTCCCCCTTCAGGGGTGGGGGCTACACCTTC.